The clone carrying this T cell receptor beta chain was observed at least ten times. Antigen unknown. From germline, CDR1 is SGHRS and CDR2 YFSETQ. This CDR3 is 15 amino acids long. Trimming cost V 0 bases and J 0 bases, with 7 bases left between them. The entry originates in a study of T-cell memory formation after mild COVID-19. Study as a whole: The two donors had largely donor-specific TCR clusters. Overall study findings and caveats: A subset of responding clones appeared in pre-infection memory, suggesting cross-reactive memory joined.

TCRdb itself ran the 5' RACE reads through MiXCR, one entry per CDR3 protein. The sample holds about 170,000 distinct CDR3 sequences, approximately 12% seen once. The genes are TRBV5-1 and TRBJ2-1; D is perhaps TRBD2 (6 bases). This TCR derives from a man younger than 35 who had mild COVID-19 (a few samples of this study predate the infection). Cell type and time point are not known. The sample was PBMCs or a T cell subset sorted from them (not recorded which). The CDR3 DNA reads as TGCGCCAGCAGCTTGGGGGGGGTCTCCTACAATGAGCAGTTCTTC. Translation: CASSLGGVSYNEQFF.